In its sample, the clone carrying this T cell receptor beta chain was seen many times. Its antigen is currently unknown. The CDR3 end lies 3 residues beyond the end of the read and is filled in from the germline J gene. The data were obtained in a study of T cell clonality in common variable immunodeficiency. Study-level points and caveats: CVID subjects shared fewer TCRbeta clones than healthy controls did.

The table came from immunoSEQ multiplex PCR; TCRdb's copy has only in-frame clones and leaves some out. The specimen gives 35,000 to 50,000 clones without singletons; the ten biggest hold 1.2% to 1.5%. The CDR3 runs to 13 residues. The germline V gene has CDR1 SGHAT and CDR2 FQNNGV. The V end lost 3 bases, the J end lost 1 base, and 6 bases lay between the germline ends. The source is a person between 18 and 70 years old in good health. The rearrangement links TRBV11-2 to TRBJ1-1; D is unresolved. Sequencing was performed on peripheral blood mononuclear cells. The sequenced CDR3 bases are TGTGCCAGCAGCTTTTCCAGGAACACTGAA. Amino acids: CASSFSRNTE. The CDR3 as a whole reads CASSFSRNTEAFF.